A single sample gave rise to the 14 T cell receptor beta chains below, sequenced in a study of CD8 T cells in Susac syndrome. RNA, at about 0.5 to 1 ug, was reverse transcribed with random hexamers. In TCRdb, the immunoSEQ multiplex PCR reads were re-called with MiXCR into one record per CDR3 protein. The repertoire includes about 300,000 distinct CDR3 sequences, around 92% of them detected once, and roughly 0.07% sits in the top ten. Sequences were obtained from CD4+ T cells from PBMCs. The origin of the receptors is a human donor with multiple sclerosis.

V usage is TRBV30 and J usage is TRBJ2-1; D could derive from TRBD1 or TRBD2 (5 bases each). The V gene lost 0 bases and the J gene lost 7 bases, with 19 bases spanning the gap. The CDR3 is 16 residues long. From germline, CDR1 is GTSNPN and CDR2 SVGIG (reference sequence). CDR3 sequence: CAWSVFGASWGNEQFF. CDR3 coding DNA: TGTGCCTGGAGTGTATTCGGCGCCTCGTGGGGGAATGAGCAGTTCTTC.

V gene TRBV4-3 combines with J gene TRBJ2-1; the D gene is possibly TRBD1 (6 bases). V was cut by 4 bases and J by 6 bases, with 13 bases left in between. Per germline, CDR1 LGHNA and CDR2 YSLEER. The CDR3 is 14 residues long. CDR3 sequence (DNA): TGCGCCAGCAGCCTTAACAGGGTGGGCAATGAGCAGTTCTTC. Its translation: CASSLNRVGNEQFF.

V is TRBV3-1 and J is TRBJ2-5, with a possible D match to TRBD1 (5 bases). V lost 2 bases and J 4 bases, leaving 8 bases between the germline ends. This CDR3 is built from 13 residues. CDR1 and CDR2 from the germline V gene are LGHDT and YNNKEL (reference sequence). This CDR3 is CASSQNRPETQYF. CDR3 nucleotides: TGTGCCAGCAGCCAAAACAGGCCAGAGACCCAGTACTTC.

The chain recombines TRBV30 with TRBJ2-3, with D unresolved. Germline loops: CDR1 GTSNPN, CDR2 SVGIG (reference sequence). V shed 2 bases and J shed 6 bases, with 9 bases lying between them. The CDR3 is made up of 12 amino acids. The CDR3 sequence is CAWSTSADTQYF. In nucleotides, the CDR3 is TGTGCCTGGAGTACTTCCGCGGATACGCAGTATTTT.

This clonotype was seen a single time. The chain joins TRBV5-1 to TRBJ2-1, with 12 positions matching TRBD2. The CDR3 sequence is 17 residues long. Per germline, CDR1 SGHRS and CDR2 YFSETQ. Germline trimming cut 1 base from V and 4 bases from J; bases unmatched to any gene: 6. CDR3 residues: CASSLRTGLAGYNEQFF. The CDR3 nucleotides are TGCGCCAGCAGCTTGCGGACGGGACTAGCGGGTTACAATGAGCAGTTCTTC. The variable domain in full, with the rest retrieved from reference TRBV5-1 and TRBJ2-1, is KAGVTQTPRYLIKTRGQQVTLSCSPISGHRSVSWYQQTPGQGLQFLFEYFSETQRNKGNFPGRFSGRQFSNSRSEMNVSTLELGDSALYLCASSLRTGLAGYNEQFFGPGTRLTVL.

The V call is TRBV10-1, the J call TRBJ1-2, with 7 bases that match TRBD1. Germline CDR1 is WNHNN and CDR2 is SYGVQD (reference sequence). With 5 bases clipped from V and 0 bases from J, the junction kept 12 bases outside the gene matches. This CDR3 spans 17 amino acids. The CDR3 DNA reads TGCGCCAGCAGTAGAACTAGGGACAGCAGGTCTAACTATGGCTACACCTTC. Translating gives CASSRTRDSRSNYGYTF.

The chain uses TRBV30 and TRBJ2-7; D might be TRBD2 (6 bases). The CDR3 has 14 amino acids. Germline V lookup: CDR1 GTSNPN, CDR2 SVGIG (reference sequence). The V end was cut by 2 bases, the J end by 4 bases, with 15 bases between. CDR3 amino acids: CAWSRGGTSYEQYF. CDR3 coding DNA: TGTGCCTGGAGTAGAGGCGGGACCTCTTACGAGCAGTACTTC.

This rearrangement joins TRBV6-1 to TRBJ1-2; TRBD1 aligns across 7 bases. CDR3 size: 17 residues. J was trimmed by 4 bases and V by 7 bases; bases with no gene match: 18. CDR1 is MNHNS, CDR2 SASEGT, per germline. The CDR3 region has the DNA TGTGCCAGCACCCTCTCCTTAAGAAGACAGGGCCGCTATGGCTACACCTTC. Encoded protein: CASTLSLRRQGRYGYTF.

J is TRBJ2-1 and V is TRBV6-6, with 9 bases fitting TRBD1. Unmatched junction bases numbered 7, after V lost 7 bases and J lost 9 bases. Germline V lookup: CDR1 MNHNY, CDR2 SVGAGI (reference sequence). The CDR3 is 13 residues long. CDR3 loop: CASNGDRGAEQFF. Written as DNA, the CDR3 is TGTGCCAGCAACGGAGACAGGGGGGCTGAGCAGTTCTTC.

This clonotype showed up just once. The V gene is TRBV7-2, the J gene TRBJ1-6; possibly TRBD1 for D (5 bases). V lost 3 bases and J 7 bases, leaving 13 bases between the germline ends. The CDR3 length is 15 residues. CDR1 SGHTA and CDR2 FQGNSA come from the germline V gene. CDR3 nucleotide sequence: TGTGCCAGCAGCTTGGGTGGGACGGACAATTCACCCCTCCACTTT. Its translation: CASSLGGTDNSPLHF.

CDR3 region: CASSLGTVAGYTF. CDR3 nucleotide sequence: TGTGCCAGCAGCTTGGGGACAGTAGCTGGCTACACCTTC. The chain links TRBV5-5 to TRBJ1-2, with a tentative D call TRBD1 (6 bases). V was trimmed by 0 bases and J by 7 bases, leaving 10 bases between them. The CDR3 has 13 amino acids. The germline gives CDR1 SGHKS, CDR2 YYEKEE (reference sequence).

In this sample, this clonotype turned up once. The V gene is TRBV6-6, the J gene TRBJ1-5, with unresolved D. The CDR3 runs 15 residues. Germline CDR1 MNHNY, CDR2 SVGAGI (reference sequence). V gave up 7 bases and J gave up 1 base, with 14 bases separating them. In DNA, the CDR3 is TGTGCCAGCAAGTTGGGGTTTGGAAGCAATCAGCCCCAGCATTTT. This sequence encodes CASKLGFGSNQPQHF.

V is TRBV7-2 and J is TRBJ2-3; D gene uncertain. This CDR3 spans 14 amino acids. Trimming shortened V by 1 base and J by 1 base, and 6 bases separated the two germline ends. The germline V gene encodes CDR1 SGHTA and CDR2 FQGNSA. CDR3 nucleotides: TGTGCCAGCAGCTTAGATTTTGGCACAGATACGCAGTATTTT. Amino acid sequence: CASSLDFGTDTQYF.

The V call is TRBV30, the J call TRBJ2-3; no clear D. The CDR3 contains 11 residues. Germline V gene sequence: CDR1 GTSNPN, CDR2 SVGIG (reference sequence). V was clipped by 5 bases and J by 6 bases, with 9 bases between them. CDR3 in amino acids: CAWEKGDTQYF. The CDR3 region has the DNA TGTGCCTGGGAGAAAGGGGATACGCAGTATTTT.